This entry concerns a single T cell receptor beta chain. This CDR3 spans 14 amino acids. The germline V gene encodes CDR1 SGHNT and CDR2 YYREEE (reference sequence). V dropped 0 bases and J dropped 6; count of bases not matched to a gene: 3. Assay used: immunoSEQ multiplex PCR; TCRdb lists only in-frame clones, some missing. The sample gives under 50,000 clones, roughly nine tenths of which show up once; roughly 1.1% is in the top ten. This entry comes from a study of T cell changes during pregnancy in multiple sclerosis. This clonotype originated in a female donor with multiple sclerosis, enrolled in a pregnancy study. The J gene is TRBJ2-5, the V gene TRBV5-4, with 9 positions matching TRBD1. The sample here was CD4+ T cells from peripheral blood mononuclear cells, taken after pregnancy. CDR3 DNA sequence: TGTGCCAGCAGCTTGGGGGGACAGGGAAAGACCCAGTACTTC. It is translated as CASSLGGQGKTQYF.